This entry features one T cell receptor (beta chain) sequence. Its antigen is currently unknown. The data stem from a study of cytomegalovirus exposure and HLA in healthy donors. Background on the study: There were over 350 genotyped donors. Of these, 75% to 90% fell in the genetic ancestry cluster associated with self-reported Caucasian donors. General study results and limits: Some V segments, including TRBV6-2 and TRBV6-3, were excluded as indistinguishable.

When sampled, the donors appeared nominally healthy, though they likely had unrecorded immune exposures. In the PCR, 60 Vbeta and 13 Jbeta primers were used. Source study methods: A later analysis counted around 74 million unique TCR beta chains, about 11 million shared. The assay was immunoSEQ multiplex PCR, and TCRdb's table has in-frame clones only and misses some. For V, J and clone size, that table is used; D and trimming come from the DNA. Of about 37,000 clones detected, roughly 82% appear once; the ten largest clones hold 10%. V was pared by 7 bases and J by 10 bases, with 10 bases of the junction left unmatched. The CDR3 sequence is 15 residues long. Per germline, CDR1 MDHEN and CDR2 SYDVKM.

The V call is TRBV28, the J call TRBJ1-6; the match to TRBD1 covers 10 bases. This receptor was taken from a woman aged 18-29 years in good health and CMV-seropositive. Sample: PBMCs. This chain's CDR3 is CASTRTGTGDSPLHF. The CDR3 nucleotides are TGTGCCAGCACGAGAACCGGGACAGGGGACTCACCCCTCCACTTT.